The entry below describes one T cell receptor (beta chain). This entry comes from a study of OX40 agonist ivuxolimab in advanced cancers. The V end was cut by 3 bases, the J end by 4 bases, with 15 bases between. Germline CDR1 reads SGHTA; CDR2 reads FQGNSA. The CDR3 length is 15 residues. The assay was immunoSEQ multiplex PCR, and TCRdb's table has in-frame clones only and misses some. The data contain tens of thousands of clones, under 95% of them singletons. This rearrangement joins TRBV7-2 to TRBJ1-1; the D gene is possibly TRBD1 (6 bases). Material: CD4+ or CD8+ T cells sorted from blood, obtained in a trial of the OX40 agonist ivuxolimab. The sequence came from an adult with an advanced solid tumor such as melanoma, head and neck, liver or kidney cancer. This CDR3 is CASSFTGGWITEAFF. CDR3 coding DNA: TGTGCCAGCAGCTTTACTGGGGGCTGGATCACTGAAGCTTTCTTT.